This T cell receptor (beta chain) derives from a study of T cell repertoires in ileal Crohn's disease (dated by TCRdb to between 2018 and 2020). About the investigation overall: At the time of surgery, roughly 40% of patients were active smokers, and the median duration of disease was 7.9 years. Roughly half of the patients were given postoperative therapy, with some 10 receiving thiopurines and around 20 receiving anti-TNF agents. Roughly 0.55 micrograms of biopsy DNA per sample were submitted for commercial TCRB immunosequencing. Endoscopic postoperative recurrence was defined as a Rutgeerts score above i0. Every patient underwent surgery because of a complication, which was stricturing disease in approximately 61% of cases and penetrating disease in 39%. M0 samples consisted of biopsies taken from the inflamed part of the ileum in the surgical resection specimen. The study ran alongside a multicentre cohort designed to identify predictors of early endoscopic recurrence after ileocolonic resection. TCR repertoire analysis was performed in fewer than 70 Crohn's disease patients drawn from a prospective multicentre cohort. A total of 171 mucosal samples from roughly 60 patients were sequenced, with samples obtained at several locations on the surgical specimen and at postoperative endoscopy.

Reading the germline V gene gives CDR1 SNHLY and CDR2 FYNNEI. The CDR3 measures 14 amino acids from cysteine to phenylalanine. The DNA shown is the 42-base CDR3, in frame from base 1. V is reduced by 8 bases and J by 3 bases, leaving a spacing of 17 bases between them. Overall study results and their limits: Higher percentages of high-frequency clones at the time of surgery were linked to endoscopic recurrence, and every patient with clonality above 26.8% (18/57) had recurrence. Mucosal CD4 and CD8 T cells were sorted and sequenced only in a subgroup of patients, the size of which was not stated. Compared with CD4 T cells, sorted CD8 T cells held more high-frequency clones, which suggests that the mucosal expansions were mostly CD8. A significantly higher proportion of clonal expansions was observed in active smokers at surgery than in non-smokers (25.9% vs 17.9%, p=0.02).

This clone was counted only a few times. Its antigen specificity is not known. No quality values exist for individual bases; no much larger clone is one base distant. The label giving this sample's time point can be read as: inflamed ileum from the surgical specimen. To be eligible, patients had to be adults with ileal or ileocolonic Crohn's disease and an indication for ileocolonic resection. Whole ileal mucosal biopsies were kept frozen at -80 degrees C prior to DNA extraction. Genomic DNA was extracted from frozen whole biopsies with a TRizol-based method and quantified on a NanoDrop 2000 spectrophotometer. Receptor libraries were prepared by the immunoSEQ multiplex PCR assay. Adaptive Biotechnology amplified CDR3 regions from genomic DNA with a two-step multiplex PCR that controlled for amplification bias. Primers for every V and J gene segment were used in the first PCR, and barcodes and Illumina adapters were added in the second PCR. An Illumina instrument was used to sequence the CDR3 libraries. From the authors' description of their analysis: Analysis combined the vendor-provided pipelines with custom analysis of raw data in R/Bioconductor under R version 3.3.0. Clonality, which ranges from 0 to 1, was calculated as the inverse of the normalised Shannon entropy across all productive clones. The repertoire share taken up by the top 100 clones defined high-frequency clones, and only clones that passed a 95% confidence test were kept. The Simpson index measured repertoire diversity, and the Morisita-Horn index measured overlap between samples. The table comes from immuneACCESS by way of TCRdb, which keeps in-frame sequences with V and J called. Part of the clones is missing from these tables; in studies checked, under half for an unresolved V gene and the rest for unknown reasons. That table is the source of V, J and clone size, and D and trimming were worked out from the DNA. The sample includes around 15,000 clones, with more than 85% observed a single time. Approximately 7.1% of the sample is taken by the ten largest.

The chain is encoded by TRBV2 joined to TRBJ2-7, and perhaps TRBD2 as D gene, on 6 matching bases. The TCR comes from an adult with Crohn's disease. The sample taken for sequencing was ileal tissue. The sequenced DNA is TGTGCCAGCGGTGGGACGGGAGTAATCTACGAGCAGTACTTC. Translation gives CASGGTGVIYEQYF.